The 16 T cell receptor beta chains reported below all come from one sample, sequenced in a study of blood T cell repertoires in COVID-19. The repertoire was sequenced with immunoSEQ multiplex PCR; TCRdb's copy has only in-frame clones and lacks some. The table has fewer than 250,000 clones, roughly 91% seen once. The sample comprised PBMCs or T cells enriched from blood (not recorded which). These receptors came from a man aged 30-40 years in a cohort exposed to, infected with or recovered from COVID-19 (not recorded which).

This chain links TRBV28 with TRBJ1-2; 8 bases are a match to TRBD1. V shed 5 bases and J 8 bases; nucleotides not matched to a gene: 16. The germline V gene has CDR1 MDHEN and CDR2 SYDVKM. The CDR3 loop spans 16 amino acids. Written as DNA, the CDR3 is TGTGCCAGCAGTGGCGGACAGGGTGGGACTTTTGGCGGCTACACCTTC. This encodes CASSGGQGGTFGGYTF.

CDR3 region: CATKLAGAGELFF. The CDR3 region has the DNA TGTGCCACCAAACTAGCGGGAGCGGGGGAGCTGTTTTTT. The chain links TRBV7-2 to TRBJ2-2; 11 nucleotides agree with TRBD2. The CDR3 is 13 amino acids. Germline V gives CDR1 SGHTA, CDR2 FQGNSA. Germline trimming cut 10 bases from V and 8 bases from J; bases unmatched to any gene: 6.

This chain links TRBV7-9 with TRBJ1-6; D perhaps matches TRBD1 (5 bases). The CDR3 runs to 17 residues. Trimming removed 5 bases at V and 13 bases at J, with 27 bases between. Per germline, CDR1 SEHNR and CDR2 FQNEAQ (reference sequence). The CDR3 here is CASSETYRQRATMPLHF. The DNA of the CDR3 is TGTGCCAGCAGCGAAACCTACAGACAGCGCGCCACTATGCCCCTCCACTTT.

The chain couples TRBV4-1 to TRBJ1-5, with 8 positions matching TRBD1. The germline CDR1 and CDR2 sequences are MGHRA and YSYEKL. With 5 bases clipped from V and 1 base from J, the junction kept 7 bases outside the gene matches. The CDR3 covers 16 residues. The CDR3 here is CASSLGGQVSNQPQHF. DNA of the CDR3: TGCGCCAGCAGCTTGGGGGGACAGGTGAGCAATCAGCCCCAGCATTTT.

The chain employs TRBV9 and TRBJ1-2; no clear D. Trimming stripped 0 bases from V and 4 bases from J, with 13 bases between. This CDR3 contains 15 residues. In germline, CDR1 is SGDLS, CDR2 YYNGEE. CDR3: CASSVEGGDFYGYTF. Written as DNA, the CDR3 is TGTGCCAGCAGCGTAGAGGGAGGAGACTTCTATGGCTACACCTTC. Full variable domain (rest looked up from reference TRBV9 and TRBJ1-2): DSGVTQTPKHLITATGQRVTLRCSPRSGDLSVYWYQQSLDQGLQFLIQYYNGEERAKGNILERFSAQQFPDLHSELNLSSLELGDSALYFCASSVEGGDFYGYTFGSGTRLTVV.

The rearrangement links TRBV9 to TRBJ1-2; possible D gene TRBD1, 5 bases. The CDR3 has 16 residues. Germline assignment: CDR1 SGDLS and CDR2 YYNGEE. Trimming removed 1 base at V and 2 bases at J, with 15 bases between. Here the CDR3 DNA reads TGTGCCAGCAGCGTACACTTGTCAGGGTTAAACTATGGCTACACCTTC. Protein product: CASSVHLSGLNYGYTF. The full variable domain, its missing parts supplied by reference TRBV9 and TRBJ1-2, is DSGVTQTPKHLITATGQRVTLRCSPRSGDLSVYWYQQSLDQGLQFLIQYYNGEERAKGNILERFSAQQFPDLHSELNLSSLELGDSALYFCASSVHLSGLNYGYTFGSGTRLTVV.

The chain combines TRBV19 with TRBJ1-3, with D perhaps matching TRBD1 (6 bases). CDR1 and CDR2 from the germline V gene are LNHDA and SQIVND (reference sequence). Trimming removed 7 bases at V and 2 bases at J, with 9 bases between. There are 13 residues in the CDR3. CDR3 DNA: TGTGCCAGTAACACAGGGACTGGAAACACCATATATTTT. This sequence encodes CASNTGTGNTIYF.

The chain carries TRBV19 and TRBJ1-1; possibly TRBD1 for D (5 bases). From germline, CDR1 is LNHDA and CDR2 SQIVND (reference sequence). The CDR3 is 16 amino acids. Trimming pared 4 bases from V and 1 base from J, leaving 16 bases between. The DNA for the CDR3 is TGTGCCAGTAGTAAACGCTCGACAGCCGCGAACACTGAAGCTTTCTTT. As protein: CASSKRSTAANTEAFF.

V and J are TRBV7-2 and TRBJ2-7, with 9 bases identical to TRBD2. Germline V gene data show CDR1 as SGHTA and CDR2 as FQGNSA. Germline trimming cut 1 base from V and 2 bases from J; bases unmatched to any gene: 6. The CDR3 covers 16 residues. The CDR3 nucleotides are TGTGCCAGCAGCTTAGGTCCAGCGGGAGGACCCTACGAGCAGTACTTC. This translates into CASSLGPAGGPYEQYF.

Details on this clone: One junction end disagrees with the germline gene, perhaps due to a read error. V gene TRBV28 combines with J gene TRBJ2-7, with TRBD2 as a possible D gene (7 bases). This CDR3 comprises 12 residues. Germline V gene lookup returns CDR1 MDHEN and CDR2 SYDVKM. The CDR3 region has the DNA TGCGCGGTCGGGGGGCGCTCCTACGAGCAGTACTTC. Its translation: CAVGGRSYEQYF.

A few counts support this clone. The chain uses TRBV19 and TRBJ2-1; D possibly corresponds to TRBD1 (5 bases). V lost 8 bases and J lost 0, with 14 bases in between. Germline CDR1 LNHDA, CDR2 SQIVND (reference sequence). This CDR3 comprises 15 residues. The DNA for the CDR3 is TGTGCCAGTGCTGACAGAAGGAGCTCCTACAATGAGCAGTTCTTC. Encoded protein: CASADRRSSYNEQFF.

This chain connects TRBV2 to TRBJ2-1; D is possibly TRBD1 (5 bases). Per the germline V gene, CDR1 is SNHLY and CDR2 is FYNNEI. Trimming pared 10 bases from V and 3 bases from J, leaving 7 bases between. The length of the CDR3 is 11 residues. The CDR3, as DNA: TGTGCCACAGGGTTCTACAATGAGCAGTTCTTC. Translation: CATGFYNEQFF.

J is TRBJ2-3 and V is TRBV3-1 (or the pseudogene TRBV3-2); 10 bases map to TRBD2. The CDR3 totals 16 residues. Per germline, CDR1 LGHDT and CDR2 YNNKEL (reference sequence). J was trimmed by 4 bases and V by 8 bases; bases with no gene match: 12. CDR3 bases: TGTGCCAGCGGGGAGCTAGCGGGAGAGTCCCCAGATACGCAGTATTTT. This encodes CASGELAGESPDTQYF.

The chain uses TRBV29-1 and TRBJ1-1; a weak D match, TRBD1 (5 bases). The CDR3 loop spans 13 amino acids. Germline V gene sequence: CDR1 SQVTM, CDR2 ANQGSEA. V lost 2 bases and J lost 6, with 13 bases in between. CDR3 region: CSVERKGRAEAFF. For the CDR3, the DNA is TGCAGCGTTGAAAGAAAGGGGAGGGCTGAAGCTTTCTTT.

This clone was seen just once. The chain employs TRBV9 and TRBJ2-7; D is possibly TRBD2 (6 bases). This CDR3 region has 15 residues. Germline V lookup: CDR1 SGDLS, CDR2 YYNGEE. Trimming pared 0 bases from V and 0 bases from J, leaving 10 bases between. CDR3 bases: TGTGCCAGCAGCGTAGAGGACGGGAGCTCCTACGAGCAGTACTTC. Its translation: CASSVEDGSSYEQYF.

The chain joins TRBV5-1 to TRBJ1-1, with D possibly TRBD1 on 6 matching bases. The CDR3 extends over 15 amino acids. V shed 0 bases and J shed 5 bases, with 14 bases lying between them. Looked up from germline, CDR1 is SGHRS and CDR2 is YFSETQ. The CDR3 DNA reads as TGCGCCAGCAGCTTGGCTTACAGGGACGGAACTGAAGCTTTCTTT. Translated: CASSLAYRDGTEAFF.